Below, 32 T cell receptor beta chains from the same sample are listed, as sequenced in a study of molecular identifiers for immune sequencing clone quantification. TCRdb independently ran MiXCR on the PCR reads; one entry per CDR3 protein. Of around 470,000 distinct CDR3 sequences detected, under 30% appear once; the ten largest clones hold 0.7% to 0.9%. Sequencing was carried out using naive CD8+ T cells from blood, with Jurkat cell RNA spiked in. The subset denotes: FACS-sorted CD8+CD4-CCR7+CD45RA+ naive T cells. The receptor source for this set is a human donor in good health. Some libraries in this study had Jurkat cell RNA spiked in.

The rearrangement uses TRBV20-1 and TRBJ2-4, with D unresolved. The CDR3 spans 17 residues. V was shortened by 0 bases and J by 6 bases, with 21 bases between the two germline ends. Germline CDR1 and CDR2: DFQATT and SNEGSKA (reference sequence). In nucleotides, the CDR3 is TGCAGTGCTAGAGACTTACTGGACCAGACTTCACTAAACATTCAGTACTTC. It is translated as CSARDLLDQTSLNIQYF.

To note about this clonotype: A much larger clone is a single base away; this may be a read error. The V call is TRBV30, the J call TRBJ1-5; D is possibly TRBD1 (6 bases). Per germline, CDR1 GTSNPN and CDR2 SVGIG (reference sequence). The CDR3 length is 15 residues. The CDR3 coding sequence is TGTGCCTGGAATGACAGGACGAGCTTCAATCAGCCCCAGCGTTTT. It translates to CAWNDRTSFNQPQRF.

This clonotype was counted between two and nine times. The V gene is TRBV3-1, the J gene TRBJ2-2, with D unresolved. CDR3 length: 11 amino acids. The germline V gene has CDR1 LGHDT and CDR2 YNNKEL (reference sequence). V lost 5 bases to trimming and J lost 8 bases, with 6 bases between them. The CDR3 DNA reads TGTGCCAGCAGCGGGAAGGGGGAGCTGTTTTTT. As protein: CASSGKGELFF.

This clonotype was found many times. The chain carries TRBV5-1 and TRBJ2-3; 9 bases are a match to TRBD2. V was clipped by 7 bases and J by 2 bases; unmatched bases: 11. The CDR3 consists of 16 residues. The germline V gene encodes CDR1 SGHRS and CDR2 YFSETQ. CDR3 in DNA: TGCGCCAGCGCTAAGTCTGGCGGGGGGGCCACAGATACGCAGTATTTT. As protein: CASAKSGGGATDTQYF.

CDR3 protein: CSARALFGLAGEFTDTQYF. In nucleotides, the CDR3 is TGCAGTGCTAGAGCCCTTTTCGGGCTAGCGGGAGAATTCACAGATACGCAGTATTTT. V usage is TRBV20-1 and J usage is TRBJ2-3, with TRBD2 matching over 10 bases. After removal of 1 base from V and 2 bases from J, the junction contained 15 bases not matched to a gene. Germline loops: CDR1 DFQATT, CDR2 SNEGSKA (reference sequence). This CDR3 contains 19 residues.

This clonotype has more than one count but fewer than ten. The chain combines TRBV9 with TRBJ2-3; TRBD1 is a possible D gene (7 bases). With 4 bases removed from V and 2 bases from J, the gap between germline ends came to 20 bases. This CDR3 has 17 residues. Germline CDR1 SGDLS, CDR2 YYNGEE. The CDR3 protein is CASSTSRQGGPTDTQYF. The CDR3, as DNA: TGTGCCAGCAGCACTAGCCGACAGGGTGGACCCACAGATACGCAGTATTTT.

This clonotype came up many times. This rearrangement joins TRBV6-2 or TRBV6-3 to TRBJ1-5; no definite D call. Trimming cost V 7 bases and J 7 bases, with 14 bases left between them. Germline V CDR1 and CDR2: MNHEY, SVGEGT. The CDR3 length is 13 residues. The CDR3 coding sequence is TGTGCCAGCACCCCACCGGGTTACCAGCCCCAGCATTTT. It encodes CASTPPGYQPQHF.

The chain links TRBV5-4 to TRBJ2-3; D is possibly TRBD1 or TRBD2 (5 bases each). V lost 2 bases and J lost 5, with 12 bases in between. Germline values: CDR1 SGHNT, CDR2 YYREEE (reference sequence). The CDR3 extends over 14 amino acids. The CDR3 coding sequence is TGTGCCAGCAGCTTCGGGGCAGGAGAAGATACGCAGTATTTT. Protein sequence: CASSFGAGEDTQYF.

The chain employs TRBV19 and TRBJ1-2; no firm D call. The CDR3 has 12 amino acids. Germline values: CDR1 LNHDA, CDR2 SQIVND (reference sequence). Trimming pared 6 bases from V and 4 bases from J, leaving 9 bases between. The CDR3 spells CASRPEAYGYTF. CDR3 DNA sequence: TGTGCCAGTAGACCTGAAGCCTATGGCTACACCTTC.

Remarks on this clonotype: One end of the junction is discordant with germline, which a read error may explain. This chain uses TRBV11-2 with TRBJ1-3, with a tentative D call TRBD1 (6 bases). This CDR3 has 14 amino acids. CDR1 is SGHAT and CDR2 is FQNNGV in the germline V gene. For the CDR3, the DNA is TGTGCCAGCGGCTTAGCAGGGGCTGGAAACACCATATATTTT. This encodes CASGLAGAGNTIYF.

This clonotype has only a few counts. The chain carries TRBV15 and TRBJ2-5; 7 bases match TRBD2. V shed 8 bases and J 1 base; nucleotides not matched to a gene: 4. This CDR3 is 13 amino acids long. The germline V gene encodes CDR1 LNHNV and CDR2 YYDKDF (reference sequence). The CDR3 DNA sequence: TGTGCCACCCGCGGGGGATTCCAAGAGACCCAGTACTTC. Protein product: CATRGGFQETQYF.

About this clonotype itself: At one boundary the junction diverges from the germline segment, which might be a read error. The rearrangement joins TRBV9 to TRBJ1-3; 7 bases are a match to TRBD1. Germline CDR1 and CDR2: SGDLS and YYNGEE. This CDR3 has 15 residues. The CDR3 nucleotides are TGTGCCAGCAGCCTTGGGACAGCTTCTGGAAACACCATACATTTT. Translated: CASSLGTASGNTIHF. Full variable domain (missing parts from reference TRBV9 and TRBJ1-3): DSGVTQTPKHLITATGQRVTLRCSPRSGDLSVYWYQQSLDQGLQFLIQYYNGEERAKGNILERFSAQQFPDLHSELNLSSLELGDSALYFCASSLGTASGNTIHFGEGSWLTVV.

Many counts were recorded for this clonotype. The CDR3 loop is CSARPGLAGGGVYEQYF. DNA for the CDR3: TGCAGTGCTAGACCAGGACTAGCGGGAGGAGGGGTCTACGAGCAGTACTTC. The chain carries TRBV20-1 and TRBJ2-7, with 14 bases lining up with TRBD2. The CDR3 length is 17 residues. Germline assignment: CDR1 DFQATT and CDR2 SNEGSKA (reference sequence). Germline trimming cut 2 bases from V and 3 bases from J; bases unmatched to any gene: 9.

The sample holds many counts of this clonotype. Written as DNA, the CDR3 is TGTGCCAGCAGTTTTGATGAGGAGGGGATCACTGAAGCTTTCTTT. Protein product: CASSFDEEGITEAFF. The chain couples TRBV28 to TRBJ1-1, with a tentative D call TRBD1 (5 bases). Trimming cost V 3 bases and J 4 bases, with 15 bases left between them. The CDR3 extends over 15 amino acids. The germline V gene encodes CDR1 MDHEN and CDR2 SYDVKM.

This clonotype was seen repeatedly, ten times or more. This rearrangement joins TRBV4-1 to TRBJ1-5; D gene unclear. The CDR3 contains 13 residues. CDR1 and CDR2 from the germline V gene are MGHRA and YSYEKL. V lost 3 bases to trimming and J lost 0 bases, with 3 bases between them. This CDR3 reads CASSHLSNQPQHF. The DNA for the CDR3 is TGCGCCAGCAGCCACCTTAGCAATCAGCCCCAGCATTTT.

Details on this clonotype: This could be a read error, since a much larger clone is one nucleotide away. The CDR3 loop is CASAPNLSYEQYF. The CDR3 DNA follows: TGTGCTAGTGCCCCGAACCTATCCTACGAGCAGTACTTC. This sequence joins TRBV12-5 and TRBJ2-7; D unclear. CDR1 is LGHNT, CDR2 FRNRAP, per germline. This CDR3 is 13 amino acids long. V was clipped by 7 bases and J by 1 base, with 11 bases between them.

The V gene is TRBV4-3, the J gene TRBJ2-3; TRBD2 agrees at 8 bases. Trimming took 0 bases from V and 5 from J; bases not matched to a gene: 13. The CDR3 is made up of 18 amino acids. Germline V lookup: CDR1 LGHNA, CDR2 YSLEER. In DNA form, the CDR3 reads TGCGCCAGCAGCCAAGATCTGGGGCGGGGGGCCTGGGGAGATACGCAGTATTTT. It yields the protein CASSQDLGRGAWGDTQYF.

The chain couples TRBV7-9 to TRBJ2-7; no reliable D call. Per germline, CDR1 SEHNR and CDR2 FQNEAQ (reference sequence). Trimming shortened V by 5 bases and J by 2 bases, and 16 bases separated the two germline ends. This CDR3 has 15 residues. As DNA, the CDR3 is TGTGCCAGCAGCCCCCAGTTACATGGGCCCTACGAGCAGTACTTC. It yields the protein CASSPQLHGPYEQYF.

Remarks on this clonotype: Possible read error: a much larger clone is one base away. V gene TRBV7-9 combines with J gene TRBJ1-1, with 8 bases aligning to TRBD1. CDR3 length: 15 amino acids. V lost 3 bases, J lost 3 bases, and 6 bases stayed unmatched. CDR1 is SEHNR and CDR2 is FQNEAQ in the germline V gene (reference sequence). The CDR3 sequence is CASSLRQGIHTEAFF. CDR3 in DNA: TGTGCCAGCAGCTTGCGACAGGGGATTCACACTGAAGCTTTCTTT.

This clonotype was found many times. J is TRBJ1-4 and V is TRBV9; unclear D gene. V was cut by 0 bases and J by 2 bases, with 8 bases left in between. The germline CDR1 and CDR2 sequences are SGDLS and YYNGEE. CDR3 size: 15 residues. CDR3 loop: CASSVVLWTNEKLFF. The CDR3 DNA is TGTGCCAGCAGCGTAGTTTTGTGGACTAATGAAAAACTGTTTTTT.

This clonotype was recorded a few times. This chain joins TRBV12-3 or TRBV12-4 and TRBJ1-1, with D uncertain. The V and J ends lost 1 base and 1 base respectively, with 7 bases between them. This CDR3 comprises 14 residues. CDR3 in DNA: TGTGCCAGCAGTTTAGTGGGTCAGAACACTGAAGCTTTCTTT. Its translation is CASSLVGQNTEAFF.

The rearrangement joins TRBV4-3 to TRBJ2-1; a weak D match, TRBD2 (5 bases). Looked up from germline, CDR1 is LGHNA and CDR2 is YSLEER. This CDR3 comprises 18 residues. Trimming stripped 11 bases from V and 0 bases from J, with 26 bases between. The CDR3 DNA follows: TGCGCCCGCCGCCAAGAATCACGGGGAGCGGTCTCCTACAATGAGCAGTTCTTC. Translation: CARRQESRGAVSYNEQFF.

For this clonotype: One base away lies a much larger clone, so this may be a sequencing read error. The DNA is omitted, as the CDR3 cannot be located on it reliably, and the CDR3 follows TCRdb's listing. This chain joins TRBV7-3 and TRBJ2-5. A total of 14 residues make up the CDR3, ends included. The germline gives CDR1 SGHTA, CDR2 FQGTGA. The CDR3 loop reads CASSLYFGSGTRYF.

V gene TRBV30 combines with J gene TRBJ1-2; 8 nucleotides align to TRBD1. V shed 3 bases and J 7 bases; nucleotides not matched to a gene: 7. From germline, CDR1 is GTSNPN and CDR2 SVGIG (reference sequence). This CDR3 region has 13 residues. The chain's CDR3 is CAWSETGASGYTF. CDR3 DNA sequence: TGTGCCTGGAGCGAGACAGGGGCGTCTGGCTACACCTTC.

The chain couples TRBV6-1 to TRBJ1-2; D remains ambiguous. Germline CDR1 reads MNHNS; CDR2 reads SASEGT. CDR3 length: 16 residues. V lost 1 base and J 0 bases, leaving 12 bases between the germline ends. The CDR3 loop is CASSEEAARTNYGYTF. CDR3 DNA sequence: TGTGCCAGCAGTGAAGAGGCAGCACGAACTAACTATGGCTACACCTTC.

A remark on this clonotype: This may arise from a read error, as a much more abundant clone is one base away. The J gene is TRBJ2-1, the V gene TRBV30; D possibly uses TRBD1 or TRBD2 (6 bases each). Trimming shortened V by 2 bases and J by 9 bases, and 17 bases separated the two germline ends. Germline V gene lookup returns CDR1 GTSNPN and CDR2 SVGIG (reference sequence). The CDR3 totals 14 residues. CDR3 sequence reads: CAWSYEGGWGEQFF. For the CDR3, the DNA is TGTGCCTGGAGTTACGAGGGGGGATGGGGTGAGCAGTTCTTC.

This clonotype was found many times. This chain joins TRBV28 and TRBJ2-2, with D possibly TRBD1 on 5 matching bases. The length of the CDR3 is 15 residues. V shed 6 bases and J shed 6 bases, with 17 bases lying between them. Germline values: CDR1 MDHEN, CDR2 SYDVKM. CDR3 in DNA: TGTGCCAGCAGCCATCCGGACAATCTGTCCGGGGAGCTGTTTTTT. Translation gives CASSHPDNLSGELFF.

This clonotype was recorded at least ten times. The chain recombines TRBV15 with TRBJ1-1, with D unclear. V was pared by 0 bases and J by 10 bases, with 12 bases between. CDR1 is LNHNV and CDR2 is YYDKDF in the germline V gene (reference sequence). The CDR3 contains 13 residues. CDR3 sequence reads: CATSRDEMTRAFF. CDR3 sequence (DNA): TGTGCCACCAGCAGAGACGAAATGACCCGAGCTTTCTTT.

This clonotype was detected a few times. The chain combines TRBV11-2 with TRBJ2-4; TRBD1 matches 7 bases. The CDR3 extends over 16 amino acids. Germline loops: CDR1 SGHAT, CDR2 FQNNGV. With 5 bases clipped from V and 0 bases from J, the junction kept 7 bases outside the gene matches. The CDR3 DNA follows: TGTGCCAGCAGCATCCACAGGGGAATAGCCAAAAACATTCAGTACTTC. Translating it yields CASSIHRGIAKNIQYF.

A word on this clonotype: This clone may be a read error of a much larger clone one base away. The gene calls are TRBV7-2 and TRBJ2-7; 7 bases map to TRBD1. Germline V gene lookup returns CDR1 SGHTA and CDR2 FQGNSA. The CDR3 has 14 residues. The CDR3 coding sequence is TGTGCCAGCAGCCCGGGGACAGTAGTTTACGGGCAGTACTTC. Translation: CASSPGTVVYGQYF.

This clonotype was counted once. Given a much more abundant clone one base away, this may be a read error. The rearrangement uses TRBV27 and TRBJ2-7, with 7 bases identical to TRBD1. The germline CDR1 and CDR2 sequences are MNHEY and SMNVEV (reference sequence). The CDR3 runs to 13 residues. V dropped 6 bases and J dropped 3; count of bases not matched to a gene: 5. For the CDR3, the DNA is TGTGCCAGCAGCGCGGACAGGAGCTACGAGCAGTACTTC. This sequence encodes CASSADRSYEQYF.

V and J are TRBV3-1 and TRBJ1-1; 7 bases match TRBD1. This CDR3 spans 15 amino acids. V trimming: 0 bases; J trimming: 4 bases; junction bases outside the gene matches: 5. Germline V gene lookup returns CDR1 LGHDT and CDR2 YNNKEL (reference sequence). CDR3 residues: CASSQDTGAVTEAFF. The CDR3 nucleotides read TGTGCCAGCAGCCAAGATACAGGGGCGGTCACTGAAGCTTTCTTT.